Listed below are T cell receptor beta chains from one sample, sequenced in a study of identifying expanded T cells in peripheral blood. This table comes from immunoSEQ multiplex PCR, and its TCRdb copy is limited to in-frame clones, with some not included. The sample consists of about 130,000 clones, 86% of them appearing once. Sequenced: blood. These receptors came from a person aged 18 to 70 in good health. The CDR3 runs from the conserved cysteine through the conserved F or W. A D gene is named only where the DNA matches it firmly. Clone size appears in some rows only: once, few, many, or a class for an expanded clone.

v_gene	j_gene	d_gene	abundance	CDR3nt	CDR3aa
TRBV7-3	TRBJ2-2	.	.	TGTGCCAGCAGCTTATTGGGAGTCAACACCGGGGAGCTGTTTTTT	CASSLLGVNTGELFF
TRBV7-2	TRBJ2-7	.	once	TGTGCCAGCAGCTTAGGGGACGGCTCGTACGAGCAGTACTTC	CASSLGDGSYEQYF
TRBV18	TRBJ2-5	.	.	TGTGCCAGCTCACCAGACAGGATGGGGGAGACCCAGTACTTC	CASSPDRMGETQYF
TRBV19	TRBJ1-2	TRBD1	.	TGTGCCAGTAGTATATTCTTCAGGGGGGACTATGGCTACACCTTC	CASSIFFRGDYGYTF
TRBV7-9	TRBJ1-2	.	.	TGTGCCAGCAGCTTACAATATGGCTACACCTTC	CASSLQYGYTF
TRBV25-1	TRBJ1-2	TRBD1	.	TGTGCCAGCAGTGGACAGGGACGGAAATATGGCTACACCTTC	CASSGQGRKYGYTF
TRBV6-1	TRBJ2-7	TRBD1	many	TGTGCCAGCATCGCGACAGGGATCTCCTACGAGCAGTACTTC	CASIATGISYEQYF
TRBV5-4	TRBJ1-2	TRBD1	once	TGTGCCAGCAGCTGGACAGGGACAGGAGGATATGGCTACACCTTC	CASSWTGTGGYGYTF
TRBV14	TRBJ2-3	.	.	TGTGCCAGCAGCCACCTGCGCCTACTCAGCACAGATACGCAGTATTTT	CASSHLRLLSTDTQYF
TRBV28	TRBJ2-1	TRBD1	.	TGTGCCAGCCGCCCCCGGGGGACAGGGGGTTCTAATGAGCAGTTCTTC	CASRPRGTGGSNEQFF
TRBV4-1	TRBJ1-2	TRBD1	.	TGCGCCAGCAGCCAATCATCACCAACGACAGGGGCGATCTATGGCTACACCTTC	CASSQSSPTTGAIYGYTF
TRBV5-1	TRBJ1-4	.	.	TGCGCCAGCAGCTTTGCAGGACAAGCAACTAATGAAAAACTGTTTTTT	CASSFAGQATNEKLFF
TRBV9	TRBJ2-2	.	.	TGTGCCAGCAGCGTAGTGCGGTCCGGGGAGCTGTTTTTT	CASSVVRSGELFF
TRBV7-9	TRBJ2-7	TRBD2	.	TGTGCCAGCAGCCCTGGCGGGGGACCGGCTTACGAGCAGTACTTC	CASSPGGGPAYEQYF
TRBV18	TRBJ2-5	.	.	TGTGCCAGCTCACCACGCGACAGCTTCAGGGAGACCCAGTACTTC	CASSPRDSFRETQYF
TRBV5-1	TRBJ2-2	TRBD2	.	TGCGCCAGCAGCCCCGGGACTAGCGGGAGGCGGCGGACCGGGGAGCTGTTTTTT	CASSPGTSGRRRTGELFF
TRBV10-2	TRBJ2-1	.	.	TGCGCCAGCAGGCAGACTGGGGCTAACAATGAGCAGTTCTTC	CASRQTGANNEQFF
TRBV28	TRBJ1-3	.	.	TGTGCCAGCAGTTTGGGGCAGGCTGGAAACACCATATATTTT	CASSLGQAGNTIYF
TRBV6-6	TRBJ1-5	.	.	TGTGCCAGCACCCCCTCAGTAGGACGGGAAAGGCATTTT	CASTPSVGRERHF
TRBV2	TRBJ2-7	.	.	TGTGCCAGCAGTGAGCTGGGATACGAGCAGTACTTC	CASSELGYEQYF
TRBV10-3	TRBJ2-3	TRBD2	.	TGTGCCATCAGTGACCCCGGGGGGACAGATACGCAGTATTTT	CAISDPGGTDTQYF
TRBV6-5	TRBJ2-7	TRBD2	.	TGTGCCAGCAGCCCGACTAGCGGGGACGAGCAGTACTTC	CASSPTSGDEQYF
TRBV29-1	TRBJ1-4	TRBD1	.	TGCAGCGCCCCGGGACAGGGAGATGAAAAACTGTTTTTT	CSAPGQGDEKLFF
TRBV19	TRBJ1-3	.	.	TGTGCCAGTACTCCCCTGGAGGGGGTCTCTGGAAACACCATATATTTT	CASTPLEGVSGNTIYF
TRBV25-1	TRBJ2-7	.	.	TGTGCCAGCAGTGACCACCGGGACTCCTACGAGCAGTACTTC	CASSDHRDSYEQYF
TRBV9	TRBJ2-7	TRBD2	.	TGTGCCAGCAGCAGGTCTAGCGGGGGACCTTACGAGCAGTACTTC	CASSRSSGGPYEQYF
TRBV7-9	TRBJ2-7	.	.	TGTGCCAGCAGCTTAAACGGATACTACGAGCAGTACTTC	CASSLNGYYEQYF
TRBV18	TRBJ2-5	.	.	TGTGCCAGCTCACCATTCCGGGACACCAGATACCAAGAGACCCAGTACTTC	CASSPFRDTRYQETQYF
TRBV9	TRBJ2-7	.	once	TGTGCCAGCAGCGAGGGGGACGGGGAGCAGTACTTC	CASSEGDGEQYF
TRBV4-3	TRBJ1-2	TRBD1	.	TGCGCCAGCAGCCACGGGGACAGGGGATTCGGTGGCTACACCTTC	CASSHGDRGFGGYTF
TRBV6-6	TRBJ1-5	.	once	TGTGCCAGCTCAACAGGGAATCAGCCCCAGCATTTT	CASSTGNQPQHF
TRBV18	TRBJ1-1	.	once	TGTGCCAGCTCACCATCTCGTCTCAACGCCAACACTGAAGCTTTCTTT	CASSPSRLNANTEAFF
TRBV14	TRBJ1-3	TRBD1	.	TGTGCCAGCAGCCAAGAATGGAGGGGGCCCCCTGGAAACACCATATATTTT	CASSQEWRGPPGNTIYF
TRBV11-1	TRBJ1-1	TRBD1	.	TGTGCCAGCAGCTTCCCCCCAGGGGGGAACACTGAAGCTTTCTTT	CASSFPPGGNTEAFF
TRBV2	TRBJ2-2	.	.	TGTGCCAGCGACCTACAGTCCGGGGAGCTGTTTTTT	CASDLQSGELFF
TRBV7-2	TRBJ2-1	.	.	TGTGCCAGCAGCTTATACGGCAGCCTCTCCTACAATGAGCAGTTCTTC	CASSLYGSLSYNEQFF
TRBV5-5	TRBJ2-7	TRBD1	.	TGTGCCAGCAGCTCCACAAGGACAGGACAGGGGAAAACCTACGAGCAGTACTTC	CASSSTRTGQGKTYEQYF
TRBV30	TRBJ1-2	.	.	TGTGCCTGGAGTACCTCGGACAGTTATGGCTACACCTTC	CAWSTSDSYGYTF
TRBV21-1	TRBJ1-2	.	.	TGTGCCAGCAGCAAAGCGCTCGAGGAATGTGGCTACACCTTC	CASSKALEECGYTF
TRBV5-4	TRBJ2-1	TRBD1	.	TGTGCCAGCAGCTTGGCGGGGACAGGGGGCAAGAATGAGCAGTTCTTC	CASSLAGTGGKNEQFF
TRBV19	TRBJ2-2	.	.	TGTGCCAGTAGTATTCTACGTCCGGGGGAGCTGTTTTTT	CASSILRPGELFF
TRBV9	TRBJ2-3	.	.	TGTGCCAGCAGCGTAGGGTTAGCGGAGAGCACAGATACGCAGTATTTT	CASSVGLAESTDTQYF
TRBV9	TRBJ2-1	TRBD1	.	TGTGCCAGCAGCGTAGCTCAGGGGGTCACGCGCACCGCAACGCAGTTCTTC	CASSVAQGVTRTATQFF
TRBV7-2	TRBJ2-3	.	.	TGTGCCAGCAGCGGGACCGCCCAAGATACGCAGTATTTT	CASSGTAQDTQYF
TRBV4-1	TRBJ2-1	TRBD1	.	TGCGCCAGCAGCCAATTACGCCGGGACAGGGGGATCTCCTACAATGAGCAGTTCTTC	CASSQLRRDRGISYNEQFF
TRBV5-4	TRBJ2-3	TRBD2	.	TGTGCCAGCAGCCGTCCACTAGCGGGAGGGACAGATACGCAGTATTTT	CASSRPLAGGTDTQYF
TRBV7-2	TRBJ2-1	TRBD2	once	TGTGCCAGCAGCTTTTCCAGCGGGGGATACAATGAGCAGTTCTTC	CASSFSSGGYNEQFF
TRBV2	TRBJ2-2	.	few	TGTGCCAGCAGTGGGAAGGAGGGCACCGGGGAGCTGTTTTTT	CASSGKEGTGELFF
TRBV7-9	TRBJ2-1	TRBD2	.	TGTGCCAGCAGCTCTCAACCGGGACTAGCGTCCTACAATGAGCAGTTCTTC	CASSSQPGLASYNEQFF
TRBV5-1	TRBJ1-1	TRBD1	.	TGCGCCAGCAGCATACGGACAGGGGAAGCTTTCTTT	CASSIRTGEAFF
TRBV11-2	TRBJ2-7	TRBD2	.	TGTGCCAGCAGAAGGGGATCCCGGGAGGTCGAGCAGTACTTC	CASRRGSREVEQYF
TRBV9	TRBJ1-3	.	.	TGTGCCAGCAGCGCCGATCACCTTCCGGGACGGATGTTCTTT	CASSADHLPGRMFF
TRBV11-3	TRBJ2-7	TRBD2	.	TGTGCCAGCAGCTCCCTTGGGGGGGGCGAGCAGTACTTC	CASSSLGGGEQYF
TRBV28	TRBJ2-1	TRBD2	.	TGTGCCAGCAGTTTACGGGCTAGCGGGATTTACAATGAGCAGTTCTTC	CASSLRASGIYNEQFF